This entry features one T cell receptor (beta chain) sequence. What it binds is not known. The sample is drawn from a study of metastatic and nonmetastatic thyroid tumors. Findings and caveats of the study: Relative to benign nodules, malignant thyroid tumors were reportedly characterized by significantly elevated TCR beta diversity in blood and tumor.

There were no patients who had received any treatment before thyroid surgery. Original analysis: Differences in CDR3 between clinicopathological groups were drawn on to build a classifier intended to discriminate distant-metastatic papillary thyroid cancer patients. TCRdb re-called the PCR reads through MiXCR. The V and J calls come from TCRdb's annotation, not from the publication. The sample records 55,000 or so clones, over 15% being singletons. The V end was cut by 5 bases, the J end by 7 bases, with 11 bases between. This CDR3 has 12 residues. Germline assignment: CDR1 LNHDA and CDR2 SQIVND (reference sequence).

Sequenced: blood. This receptor was identified in a female donor with papillary thyroid cancer or a benign thyroid nodule (not recorded which). Some clones in this sample may be carry-over from other donors' samples. The genes are TRBV19 and TRBJ1-2; a possible D gene is TRBD1 (5 bases). This CDR3 is CASSEQVSGYTF. The CDR3 nucleotides read TGTGCCAGTAGTGAACAGGTCTCTGGCTACACCTTC.